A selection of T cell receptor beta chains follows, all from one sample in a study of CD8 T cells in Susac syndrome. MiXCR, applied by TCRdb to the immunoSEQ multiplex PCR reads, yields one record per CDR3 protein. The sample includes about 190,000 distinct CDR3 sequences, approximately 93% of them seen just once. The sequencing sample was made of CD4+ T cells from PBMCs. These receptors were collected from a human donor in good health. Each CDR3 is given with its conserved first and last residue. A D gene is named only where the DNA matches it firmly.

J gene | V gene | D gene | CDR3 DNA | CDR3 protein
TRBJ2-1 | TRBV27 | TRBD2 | TGTGCCAGTCTAGCGGGCGCCCCAAGCTCCTACAATGAGCAGTTCTTC | CASLAGAPSSYNEQFF
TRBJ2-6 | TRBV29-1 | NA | TGCAGCGTTGGGAGCACGGGGGCTGGGGCCAACGTCCTGACTTTC | CSVGSTGAGANVLTF
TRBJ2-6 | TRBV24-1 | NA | TGTGCCACCAGTGAGCTCCTTCCCTCTGGGGCCAACGTCCTGACTTTC | CATSELLPSGANVLTF
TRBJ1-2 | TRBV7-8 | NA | TGTGCCAGCAGCTTAAGCTGGTCTCCGACGGAATATGGCTACACCTTC | CASSLSWSPTEYGYTF
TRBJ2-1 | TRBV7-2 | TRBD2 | TGTGCCAGCAGCTTAGGGTACGGGGGAGGGAATGAGCAGTTCTTC | CASSLGYGGGNEQFF
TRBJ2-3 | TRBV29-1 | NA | TGCAGCGTTGAAGTTTACACAGATACGCAGTATTTT | CSVEVYTDTQYF
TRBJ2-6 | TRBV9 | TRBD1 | TGTGCCAGCAGCGGCTGGGACAGGGCCGCCGGGGCCAACGTCCTGACTTTC | CASSGWDRAAGANVLTF
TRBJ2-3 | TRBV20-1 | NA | TGCAGTGCTAGGGGAGGGGGCGGCACAGATACGCAGTATTTT | CSARGGGGTDTQYF
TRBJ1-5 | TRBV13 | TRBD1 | TGTGCCAGCAGCTTAGGCGGAGGACAGGGCGGGCAGCCCCAGCATTTT | CASSLGGGQGGQPQHF
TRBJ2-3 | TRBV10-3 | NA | TGTGCCATCAATATACAAGGTGCTAGCACAGATACGCAGTATTTT | CAINIQGASTDTQYF
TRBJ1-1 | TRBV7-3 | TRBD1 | TGTGCCAGCAGCTCTGGGACAGGGGGATTTGGGAACACTGAAGCTTTCTTT | CASSSGTGGFGNTEAFF
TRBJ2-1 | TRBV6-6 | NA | TGTGCCAGCAGTAGGGAGTCTAATGAGCAGTTCTTC | CASSRESNEQFF
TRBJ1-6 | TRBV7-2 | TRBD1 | TGTGCCAGCAGAGGCAGGACAGGGGGATTTTCACCCCTCCACTTT | CASRGRTGGFSPLHF
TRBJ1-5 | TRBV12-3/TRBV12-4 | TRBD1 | TGTGCCAGCAGTTCCGGGACAGGGGGCAATCAGCCCCAGCATTTT | CASSSGTGGNQPQHF
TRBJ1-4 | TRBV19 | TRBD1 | TGTGCCAGTAGTATGACAGGGAGAGAAAAACTGTTTTTT | CASSMTGREKLFF
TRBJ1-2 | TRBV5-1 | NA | TGCGCCAGCAGCTTGGGACCACACGACTATGGCTACACCTTC | CASSLGPHDYGYTF
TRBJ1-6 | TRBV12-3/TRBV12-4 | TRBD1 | TGTGCCAGCAGTCCCAGGGGGTCCTATAATTCACCCCTCCACTTT | CASSPRGSYNSPLHF
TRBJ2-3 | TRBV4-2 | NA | TGTGCCAGCAGCCCCGAGACGGGGGGCGGGGGAGATACGCAGTATTTT | CASSPETGGGGDTQYF
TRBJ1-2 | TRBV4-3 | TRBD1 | TGCGCCAGCAGCCAAGGGACAGGGCAAGGCTACACCTTC | CASSQGTGQGYTF
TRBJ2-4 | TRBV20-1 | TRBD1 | TGCAGTGCTAGTAGACAGGGGGCAAGGGACATTCAGTACTTC | CSASRQGARDIQYF
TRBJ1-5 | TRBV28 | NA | TGTGCCAGCAGCTCCCTCCGCCAGCCCCAGCATTTT | CASSSLRQPQHF
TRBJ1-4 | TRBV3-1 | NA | TGTGCCAGCAGCCGCAGGGTTAATGAAAAACTGTTTTTT | CASSRRVNEKLFF
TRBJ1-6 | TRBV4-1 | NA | TGCGCCAGCAGCCAAGACAGAGCATTAAGAGGGTCCTATAATTCACCCCTCCACTTT | CASSQDRALRGSYNSPLHF
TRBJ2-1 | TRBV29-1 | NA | TGCAGCGTTGTTCCCCGTAAGGCGGATGAGCAGTTCTTC | CSVVPRKADEQFF
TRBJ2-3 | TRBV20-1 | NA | TGCAGTGCTAGGTTCACCGAAGGAACGCAGTATTTT | CSARFTEGTQYF
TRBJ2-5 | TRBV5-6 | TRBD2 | TGTGCCAGCCTAAAGCGGGGGGGAGGTGAAGAGACCCAGTACTTC | CASLKRGGGEETQYF
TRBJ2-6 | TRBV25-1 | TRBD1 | TGTGCCAGCAGTGACAGTTTCCGGACAGGGGGCCCTGGGGCCAACGTCCTGACTTTC | CASSDSFRTGGPGANVLTF
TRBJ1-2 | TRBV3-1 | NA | TGTGCCAGCAGCCAAGTACAGAACTATGGCTACACCTTC | CASSQVQNYGYTF
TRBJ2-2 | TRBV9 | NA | TGTGCCAGCAGCGCGACATTCGTGGAGCTGTTTTTT | CASSATFVELFF
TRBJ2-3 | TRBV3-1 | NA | TGTGCCAGCAGCCTCCGGGCCTCCCGCACAGATACGCAGTATTTT | CASSLRASRTDTQYF
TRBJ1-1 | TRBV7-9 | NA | TGTGCCAGCAGCTTAGCTATGGGGGGGTCCACTGAAGCTTTCTTT | CASSLAMGGSTEAFF
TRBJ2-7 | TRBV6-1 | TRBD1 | TGTGCCACTCAGCTCTTAGGGACAGGTCTCTACGAGCAGTACTTC | CATQLLGTGLYEQYF
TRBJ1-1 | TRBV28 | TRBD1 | TGTGCCATTTCCGGACAGGGGGCGCGGAACACTGAAGCTTTCTTT | CAISGQGARNTEAFF
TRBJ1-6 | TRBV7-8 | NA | TGTGCCAGCAGCTATCGAAACCATAATTCACCCCTCCACTTT | CASSYRNHNSPLHF
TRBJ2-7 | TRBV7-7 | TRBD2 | TGTGCTAGCAGCTTAGCGGGGAGCTACGAGCAGTACTTC | CASSLAGSYEQYF
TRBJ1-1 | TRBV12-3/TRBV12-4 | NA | TGTGCCAGCAGTTCACGGGGGGGTACTAAGACTGAAGCTTTCTTT | CASSSRGGTKTEAFF
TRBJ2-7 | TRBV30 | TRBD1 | TGTGCCTGGAGTCCGGGACAGGGGGTCGAGCAGTACTTC | CAWSPGQGVEQYF
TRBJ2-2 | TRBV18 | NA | TGTGCCAGCTCACCATCCGGGACACCGAACACCGGGGAGCTGTTTTTT | CASSPSGTPNTGELFF
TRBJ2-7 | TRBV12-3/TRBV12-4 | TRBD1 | TGTGCCAGCGGGGACAGCTACGAGCAGTACTTC | CASGDSYEQYF
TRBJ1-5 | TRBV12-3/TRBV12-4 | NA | TGTGCCAGCAGTACGACAGTTAGCAATCAGCCCCAGCATTTT | CASSTTVSNQPQHF
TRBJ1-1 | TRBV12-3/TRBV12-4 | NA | TGTGCCAGCACCCTAAGACTTCAGAACACTGAAGCTTTCTTT | CASTLRLQNTEAFF
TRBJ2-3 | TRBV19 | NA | TGTGCCAGTAGCCGATCCGGGACAAGAAGCACAGATACGCAGTATTTT | CASSRSGTRSTDTQYF
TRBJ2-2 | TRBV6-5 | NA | TGTGCCTCCCGAGGGGAGCTAAACACCGGGGAGCTGTTTTTT | CASRGELNTGELFF
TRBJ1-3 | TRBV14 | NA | TGTGCCAGCAGCCAAGCAGCAGGTCGCTCTGGAAACACCATATATTTT | CASSQAAGRSGNTIYF
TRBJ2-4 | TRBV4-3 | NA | TGCGCCAGCAGCCTCGTCCCGCAGGGAGTCAAAAACATTCAGTACTTC | CASSLVPQGVKNIQYF
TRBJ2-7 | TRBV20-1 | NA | TGCAGTGCTCACCGGTCTTCCGAGCAGTACTTC | CSAHRSSEQYF
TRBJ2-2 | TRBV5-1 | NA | TGCGCCAGCAGGGTAGCTGGCGGGGAGCTGTTTTTT | CASRVAGGELFF
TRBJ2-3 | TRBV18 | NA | TGTGCCAGCTCACCGAGTCGGCAGGGTGTCGATACGCAGTATTTT | CASSPSRQGVDTQYF
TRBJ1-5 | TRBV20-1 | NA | TGCAGTGCGTGGATCGGGGGCAGGGATCAGCCCCAGCATTTT | CSAWIGGRDQPQHF
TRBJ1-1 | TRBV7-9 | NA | TGTGCCAGCAGCTTAGTCGTGAACACTGAAGCTTTCTTT | CASSLVVNTEAFF
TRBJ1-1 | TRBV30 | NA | TGTGCCTGGATCCATAGGGGGACCCGATCTAGGGCTTTCTTT | CAWIHRGTRSRAFF
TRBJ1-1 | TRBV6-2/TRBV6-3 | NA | TGTGCCAGCAGTTATTGGCGCGCGGGGAACACTGAAGCTTTCTTT | CASSYWRAGNTEAFF
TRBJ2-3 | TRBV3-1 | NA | TGTGCCAGCAGCCTCGTGAGGTCCTGGGGCACAGATACGCAGTATTTT | CASSLVRSWGTDTQYF
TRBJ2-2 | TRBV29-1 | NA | TGCAGCGGCCGGAGGCAGGCTGACACCGGGGAGCTGTTTTTT | CSGRRQADTGELFF
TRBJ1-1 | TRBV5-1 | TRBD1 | TGCGCCAGCAGCTTTGAGGCCCCGGGACAGGGGCGTATGAACACTGAAGCTTTCTTT | CASSFEAPGQGRMNTEAFF